This T cell receptor beta chain was documented in a study of shared clonotypes between healthy human individuals. Across the study: Contributing individuals were two females and a few males aged 18 to 49.

DNA input for the unsorted PBMC replicate PCRs was about 0.3 ug, about 30,000 T cell genomes. With ten immunoSEQ deep assay plates, unsorted PBMC DNA underwent sequencing. The authors' processing: For the immunoSEQ data, sequences were junction-only without quality scores, so filtering differed. Repertoires were generated with immunoSEQ multiplex PCR, while TCRdb's copy carries only in-frame clones and drops some. The D gene and trimming were derived from the DNA, and the V and J assignments and clone size from that table. The table records 450,000 to 500,000 clones, 81% of them present only once. Material for sequencing was PBMCs. The TCR was taken from a woman aged 40 to 50 in good health. Some clones in this sample may be carry-over from other donors' samples.

This chain's CDR3 is CASSNYGPGEQFF. In nucleotides, the CDR3 is TGTGCCAGTAGTAACTACGGACCGGGTGAGCAGTTCTTC. The genes are TRBV19 and TRBJ2-1; D is unclear. Germline lookup yields CDR1 LNHDA and CDR2 SQIVND (reference sequence). The CDR3 has 13 amino acids. V shed 4 bases and J shed 9 bases, with 13 bases lying between them.